This TCR beta chain was sequenced for a study of cytomegalovirus exposure and HLA in healthy donors. The assay was immunoSEQ multiplex PCR, and TCRdb's table has in-frame clones only and misses some. The profile shows tens of thousands of clones, about 94% of them singletons. In germline, CDR1 is GTSNPN, CDR2 SVGIG (reference sequence). With 2 bases clipped from V and 1 base from J, the junction kept 2 bases outside the gene matches. The CDR3 has 14 amino acids. Concerning this clone: Its antigen is not identified.

Among the 120 subjects of the validation cohort, separate from the 666-subject first cohort, were the donors. Study outcomes and limitations: The investigators catalogued 150 or so TCR beta chains as cytomegalovirus-associated.

The V call is TRBV30, the J call TRBJ2-3; 8 bases agree with TRBD2. The TCR originated in a woman aged 25 to 39 in good health and CMV-seropositive. The material sequenced was PBMCs. CDR3 DNA sequence: TGTGCCTGGAGTCACGGGGGGGGCACAGATACGCAGTATTTT. This codes for CAWSHGGGTDTQYF.